The 28 T cell receptor beta chains presented below share a single source sample, sequenced in a study of Graves' ophthalmopathy and Graves' hyperthyroidism. Using RNA transcripts, the TCR beta CDR3 regions were amplified. HTBI primers were used in a first-round RT-PCR, which preceded a second-round multiplex PCR. One entry per CDR3 protein, called by TCRdb with MiXCR from the multiplex PCR reads. The sample has approximately 700,000 distinct CDR3 sequences; roughly two fifths are singletons. Specimen: peripheral blood. The receptor set was obtained from an adult man with Graves' ophthalmopathy.

This clonotype has a count of ten or more. The gene calls are TRBV10-3 and TRBJ1-4; D is undetermined. Between the trimmed V and J ends, which lost 3 bases and 6 bases, there was a span of 8 bases. In germline, CDR1 is ENHRY, CDR2 SYGVKD. This CDR3 comprises 13 residues. CDR3 coding DNA: TGTGCCATCAGTGAACAGACTCATGAAAAACTGTTTTTT. This encodes CAISEQTHEKLFF.

The chain combines TRBV7-9 with TRBJ2-2; possibly TRBD1 for D (6 bases). The V and J ends lost 5 bases and 6 bases respectively, with 13 bases between them. Germline CDR1 SEHNR, CDR2 FQNEAQ (reference sequence). The CDR3 covers 14 residues. CDR3 sequence reads: CASSATGSPGELFF. CDR3 sequence (DNA): TGTGCCAGCAGCGCAACAGGGAGCCCCGGGGAGCTGTTTTTT.

The sample holds many counts of this clonotype. CDR3 DNA sequence: TGTGCCATCAGTGAGGGTGGCCTTTCCGAGACCCAGTACTTC. It translates to CAISEGGLSETQYF. The chain is built from TRBV10-3 and TRBJ2-5; D uncertain. The CDR3 covers 14 residues. V shed 2 bases and J shed 5 bases, with 12 bases lying between them. CDR1 ENHRY and CDR2 SYGVKD come from the germline V gene.

The chain employs TRBV7-2 and TRBJ2-7, with 8 bases that match TRBD2. J was trimmed by 5 bases and V by 3 bases; bases with no gene match: 9. CDR1 is SGHTA, CDR2 FQGNSA, per germline. There are 15 residues in the CDR3. The CDR3 region is CASSFQAGVHHEQYF. CDR3 in DNA: TGTGCCAGCAGCTTTCAAGCGGGGGTCCACCACGAGCAGTACTTC.

As for this clonotype: The junction does not match germline at one end; this may be a read error. The chain carries TRBV11-2 and TRBJ2-5; 14 nucleotides agree with TRBD2. The V gene's germline CDR1 is SGHAT and CDR2 FQNNGV. CDR3 length: 17 amino acids. CDR3 residues: CASRLLGLAGVEETQYF. The CDR3 nucleotides read TGTGCCAGCCGCTTATTGGGACTAGCGGGGGTTGAAGAGACCCAGTACTTC.

The chain recombines TRBV25-1 with TRBJ1-2; D might be TRBD1 (6 bases). The CDR3 length is 12 residues. Germline loops: CDR1 MGHDK, CDR2 SYGVNS. The V gene lost 8 bases and the J gene lost 7 bases, with 14 bases spanning the gap. CDR3 sequence reads: CASLMDSFGYTF. CDR3 nucleotides: TGTGCCAGCCTTATGGACAGCTTTGGCTACACCTTC.

As to this clonotype: A much larger clone differs by one base, so this may be a read error. The CDR3 does not end in the conserved phenylalanine or tryptophan, so this is likely a read error. The CDR3 region has the DNA TGCAGCGTTGCGTTGACAGTCTCCTACGAGCAGTACCTC. As protein: CSVALTVSYEQYL. The rearrangement links TRBV29-1 to TRBJ2-7; D is possibly TRBD1 (5 bases). From germline, CDR1 is SQVTM and CDR2 ANQGSEA. V was shortened by 4 bases and J by 0 bases, with 10 bases between the two germline ends. This CDR3 spans 13 amino acids.

To note about this clonotype: A read error may produce the germline difference seen at one junction end. The V gene is TRBV10-3, the J gene TRBJ2-7; TRBD2 agrees at 14 bases. Per the germline V gene, CDR1 is ENHRY and CDR2 is SYGVKD. The CDR3 runs to 16 residues. The chain's CDR3 is CASSPGGLAGGYEQYF. The CDR3 DNA follows: TGTGCCAGCAGTCCCGGCGGACTAGCGGGAGGCTACGAGCAGTACTTC.

This clonotype was seen a few times. The genes are TRBV20-1 and TRBJ1-6; D unresolved. Trimming stripped 0 bases from V and 1 base from J, with 7 bases between. This CDR3 is built from 15 residues. Germline V gene sequence: CDR1 DFQATT, CDR2 SNEGSKA (reference sequence). The CDR3 nucleotides are TGCAGTGCTAGAGAACCGGGGTCCTATAATTCACCCCTCCACTTT. It specifies CSAREPGSYNSPLHF.

This clonotype was seen at least ten times. The J gene is TRBJ1-2, the V gene TRBV9; D is uncertain. The CDR3 has 16 amino acids. Between the trimmed V and J ends, which lost 4 bases and 5 bases, there was a span of 21 bases. CDR1 SGDLS and CDR2 YYNGEE come from the germline V gene. CDR3 nucleotides: TGTGCCAGCAGCCCAGAAGTAGGGTTAAGCGGTTATGGCTACACCTTC. Residues: CASSPEVGLSGYGYTF. Variable domain in full (rest from reference TRBV9 and TRBJ1-2): DSGVTQTPKHLITATGQRVTLRCSPRSGDLSVYWYQQSLDQGLQFLIQYYNGEERAKGNILERFSAQQFPDLHSELNLSSLELGDSALYFCASSPEVGLSGYGYTFGSGTRLTVV.

As concerns this clonotype: A junction end diverges from the germline sequence, so it may reflect a read error. The chain links TRBV25-1 to TRBJ2-7, with TRBD2 identical over 7 bases. This CDR3 has 12 amino acids. The germline V gene has CDR1 MGHDK and CDR2 SYGVNS. CDR3 loop: CTSRDTLAELYF. The CDR3 DNA reads as TGTACCAGCAGAGATACCCTAGCGGAACTGTACTTC.

This clonotype was observed a handful of times. This rearrangement joins TRBV24-1 to TRBJ1-5; D ambiguous. Germline assignment: CDR1 KGHDR and CDR2 SFDVKD. This CDR3 is built from 14 residues. With 11 bases removed from V and 1 base from J, the gap between germline ends came to 14 bases. The CDR3 nucleotides are TGTGCCAGCAGACCCAGTGTCAGCAATCAGCCCCAGCATTTT. Amino acids: CASRPSVSNQPQHF.

The chain has TRBV15 and TRBJ2-1; a possible D gene is TRBD1 (6 bases). The germline V gene has CDR1 LNHNV and CDR2 YYDKDF (reference sequence). The V and J ends lost 0 bases and 1 base respectively, with 7 bases between them. The CDR3 extends over 15 amino acids. CDR3 in DNA: TGTGCCACCAGCAGAGACAGGGGATCCTACAATGAGCAGTTCTTC. Protein: CATSRDRGSYNEQFF. Using reference TRBV15 and TRBJ2-1 for the parts outside the CDR3, the full variable domain is DAMVIQNPRYQVTQFGKPVTLSCSQTLNHNVMYWYQQKSSQAPKLLFHYYDKDFNNEADTPDNFQSRRPNTSFCFLDIRSPGLGDTAMYLCATSRDRGSYNEQFFGPGTRLTVL.

Of note for this clonotype: A much more abundant neighbour one base away suggests this may be a read error. The chain carries TRBV10-3 and TRBJ1-1; the match to TRBD1 covers 8 bases. Germline CDR1 and CDR2: ENHRY and SYGVKD. The CDR3 is made up of 15 amino acids. The CDR3 DNA sequence: TGTGCCATCTCCCCGACAGGGGCCCTGAACACTGAAGCTTCCTTT. Amino acids: CAISPTGALNTEASF.

This clonotype was detected ten times or more. This sequence joins TRBV7-8 and TRBJ2-5; D gene ambiguous. The CDR3 extends over 14 amino acids. V lost 5 bases to trimming and J lost 5 bases, with 15 bases between them. Looked up from germline, CDR1 is SGHVS and CDR2 is FQNEAQ. This CDR3 reads CASSGAPNEETQYF. For the CDR3, the DNA is TGTGCCAGCAGCGGAGCGCCGAATGAGGAGACCCAGTACTTC. Filled out from reference TRBV7-8 and TRBJ2-5, the complete variable domain reads GAGVSQSPRYKVAKRGQDVALRCDPISGHVSLFWYQQALGQGPEFLTYFQNEAQLDKSGLPSDRFFAERPEGSVSTLKIQRTQQEDSAVYLCASSGAPNEETQYFGPGTRLLVL.

This clonotype was seen many times. The chain joins TRBV7-2 to TRBJ2-7; 11 nucleotides line up with TRBD1. In germline, CDR1 is SGHTA, CDR2 FQGNSA. The CDR3 totals 14 residues. Trimming cost V 4 bases and J 6 bases; bases outside gene matches: 5. The CDR3 sequence is CASSSGTGGFEQYF. The CDR3 coding sequence is TGTGCCAGCAGCTCCGGGACAGGGGGGTTCGAGCAGTACTTC.

The chain links TRBV19 to TRBJ1-1; possibly TRBD1 for D (6 bases). The CDR3 is 14 amino acids. Trimming removed 11 bases from V and 2 bases from J, with 18 bases in between. Germline lookup yields CDR1 LNHDA and CDR2 SQIVND (reference sequence). The CDR3 protein is CAAGTGTKNTEAFF. The DNA of the CDR3 is TGTGCCGCCGGCACCGGGACAAAAAACACTGAAGCTTTCTTT.

This clonotype was recorded a few times. The V call is TRBV7-2, the J call TRBJ2-7; D may match TRBD1 or TRBD2 (5 bases each). V was cut by 6 bases and J by 2 bases, with 17 bases left in between. The CDR3 runs to 15 residues. Germline V gene lookup returns CDR1 SGHTA and CDR2 FQGNSA. CDR3 DNA sequence: TGTGCCAGCAGACCCCCCGGGACCGTAACCTACGAGCAGTACTTC. Protein: CASRPPGTVTYEQYF.

DNA of the CDR3: TGTGCCAGCAGTACGGACCGAGTTGTGGGCACTGAAGCTTTCTTT. It specifies CASSTDRVVGTEAFF. J is TRBJ1-1 and V is TRBV6-2 or TRBV6-3; D not resolved. The ends were cut back, 5 bases at V and 4 bases at J, with 17 bases in the middle. Germline V CDR1 and CDR2: MNHEY, SVGEGT. The length of the CDR3 is 15 residues.

Here the CDR3 DNA reads TGTGCCAGCAGCCAAGACCCAGGGGGTGAGACCCAGTACTTC. It translates to CASSQDPGGETQYF. The chain has TRBV3-1 and TRBJ2-5, with 7 bases identical to TRBD1. The CDR3 loop spans 14 amino acids. The junction had 3 bases not matched to a gene; V was cut back by 0 bases and J by 5 bases. Germline CDR1 is LGHDT and CDR2 is YNNKEL (reference sequence).

V usage is TRBV11-1 and J usage is TRBJ1-1, with D possibly matching TRBD1 (6 bases). CDR3 length: 15 amino acids. Trimming stripped 4 bases from V and 0 bases from J, with 12 bases between. Germline CDR1 reads SGHAT; CDR2 reads FQDESV (reference sequence). This CDR3 is CASSSQGFMNTEAFF. The CDR3 nucleotides read TGTGCCAGCAGCTCTCAGGGGTTCATGAACACTGAAGCTTTCTTT.

Concerning this clonotype: A read error is possible here, since a much larger clone lies one base away. The chain links TRBV7-9 to TRBJ1-5; D is perhaps TRBD1 (6 bases). The CDR3 loop spans 13 amino acids. Germline V gene data show CDR1 as SEHNR and CDR2 as FQNEAQ (reference sequence). V lost 1 base and J 11 bases, leaving 12 bases between the germline ends. CDR3 protein: CASSLEEGGAQHF. CDR3 DNA: TGTGCCAGCAGCTTAGAGGAGGGGGGGGCCCAGCATTTT.

As concerns this clonotype: A much larger clone is a single base away; this may be a read error. The chain joins TRBV2 to TRBJ1-2; D unresolved. V was clipped by 7 bases and J by 0 bases, with 12 bases between them. CDR3 length: 14 residues. The V gene's germline CDR1 is SNHLY and CDR2 FYNNEI. The CDR3, as DNA: TGTGCCAGCAAACGCCAATCGACTAACTATGGCTACACCTTC. The encoded protein is CASKRQSTNYGYTF.

The V and J genes are TRBV6-6 and TRBJ1-2; no clear D gene. This CDR3 is built from 16 residues. The germline V gene has CDR1 MNHNY and CDR2 SVGAGI (reference sequence). The V and J ends lost 3 bases and 0 bases respectively, with 14 bases between them. CDR3 nucleotides: TGTGCCAGCAGTTATCTACGACCTAGTTCTAACTATGGCTACACCTTC. It yields the protein CASSYLRPSSNYGYTF.

The V call is TRBV25-1, the J call TRBJ2-7; no definite D call. V was shortened by 5 bases and J by 2 bases, with 19 bases between the two germline ends. The CDR3 runs 16 residues. Germline CDR1 MGHDK, CDR2 SYGVNS. CDR3 sequence (DNA): TGTGCCAGCAGTTCGGTCCACACGACAATAACCTACGAGCAGTACTTC. Translating gives CASSSVHTTITYEQYF.

This clonotype has a count of ten or more. V gene TRBV7-2 combines with J gene TRBJ2-5, with TRBD1 matching 10 bases. Losses at the gene ends were 4 bases for V and 6 bases for J; bases not matched to a gene: 11. CDR1 SGHTA and CDR2 FQGNSA come from the germline V gene. This CDR3 spans 16 amino acids. The CDR3 DNA reads as TGTGCCAGCAGCTCAAACACCGGGACAGGGGTCAAGACCCAGTACTTC. Its protein is CASSSNTGTGVKTQYF.

Ten or more counts support this clonotype. The rearrangement joins TRBV7-9 to TRBJ2-5; D gene unclear. The germline V gene encodes CDR1 SEHNR and CDR2 FQNEAQ (reference sequence). The CDR3 spans 16 residues. Trimming took off 2 bases at V and 1 base at J, with 14 bases between the two ends. The CDR3 loop is CASSLIGQAIQETQYF. In nucleotides, the CDR3 is TGTGCCAGCAGCTTAATTGGCCAGGCGATCCAAGAGACCCAGTACTTC.

V is TRBV19 and J is TRBJ1-2; 9 bases align to TRBD1. The CDR3 consists of 18 residues. Unmatched junction bases numbered 18, after V lost 5 bases and J lost 5 bases. The germline gives CDR1 LNHDA, CDR2 SQIVND (reference sequence). DNA for the CDR3: TGTGCCAGTAGTCCAATCCGGGACAGGGCCTCGTTGGCATATGGCTACACCTTC. Protein sequence: CASSPIRDRASLAYGYTF. Combining the CDR3 with reference TRBV19 and TRBJ1-2 gives the whole variable domain DGGITQSPKYLFRKEGQNVTLSCEQNLNHDAMYWYRQDPGQGLRLIYYSQIVNDFQKGDIAEGYSVSREKKESFPLTVTSAQKNPTAFYLCASSPIRDRASLAYGYTFGSGTRLTVV.